Sequencing of this TCR beta chain was carried out in a study of blood T cell repertoires in COVID-19. Overall study: Some COVID-19 samples were acute and others convalescent; all came from the United States, Italy and Spain.

Authors' processing steps: It was from reference gene primer amplification that nucleated cell counts were estimated. Only in-frame clones appear in the TCRdb table, and some are missing; sequencing was by immunoSEQ multiplex PCR. D and trimming come from the DNA, and the V and J calls and clone size come from that table. The sample lists roughly 93,000 clones, about 90% occurring once. From germline, CDR1 is SGHRS and CDR2 YFSETQ. Trimming removed 4 bases at V and 4 bases at J, with 11 bases between. This CDR3 spans 13 amino acids. The chain couples TRBV5-1 to TRBJ1-2, with a possible D match to TRBD1 (5 bases). The source is a human donor in a cohort sampled during active COVID-19. The specimen sequenced was peripheral blood. CDR3 nucleotide sequence: TGCGCCAGCAGCCTAGACAGTAGCTATGGCTACACCTTC. Amino acid sequence: CASSLDSSYGYTF.